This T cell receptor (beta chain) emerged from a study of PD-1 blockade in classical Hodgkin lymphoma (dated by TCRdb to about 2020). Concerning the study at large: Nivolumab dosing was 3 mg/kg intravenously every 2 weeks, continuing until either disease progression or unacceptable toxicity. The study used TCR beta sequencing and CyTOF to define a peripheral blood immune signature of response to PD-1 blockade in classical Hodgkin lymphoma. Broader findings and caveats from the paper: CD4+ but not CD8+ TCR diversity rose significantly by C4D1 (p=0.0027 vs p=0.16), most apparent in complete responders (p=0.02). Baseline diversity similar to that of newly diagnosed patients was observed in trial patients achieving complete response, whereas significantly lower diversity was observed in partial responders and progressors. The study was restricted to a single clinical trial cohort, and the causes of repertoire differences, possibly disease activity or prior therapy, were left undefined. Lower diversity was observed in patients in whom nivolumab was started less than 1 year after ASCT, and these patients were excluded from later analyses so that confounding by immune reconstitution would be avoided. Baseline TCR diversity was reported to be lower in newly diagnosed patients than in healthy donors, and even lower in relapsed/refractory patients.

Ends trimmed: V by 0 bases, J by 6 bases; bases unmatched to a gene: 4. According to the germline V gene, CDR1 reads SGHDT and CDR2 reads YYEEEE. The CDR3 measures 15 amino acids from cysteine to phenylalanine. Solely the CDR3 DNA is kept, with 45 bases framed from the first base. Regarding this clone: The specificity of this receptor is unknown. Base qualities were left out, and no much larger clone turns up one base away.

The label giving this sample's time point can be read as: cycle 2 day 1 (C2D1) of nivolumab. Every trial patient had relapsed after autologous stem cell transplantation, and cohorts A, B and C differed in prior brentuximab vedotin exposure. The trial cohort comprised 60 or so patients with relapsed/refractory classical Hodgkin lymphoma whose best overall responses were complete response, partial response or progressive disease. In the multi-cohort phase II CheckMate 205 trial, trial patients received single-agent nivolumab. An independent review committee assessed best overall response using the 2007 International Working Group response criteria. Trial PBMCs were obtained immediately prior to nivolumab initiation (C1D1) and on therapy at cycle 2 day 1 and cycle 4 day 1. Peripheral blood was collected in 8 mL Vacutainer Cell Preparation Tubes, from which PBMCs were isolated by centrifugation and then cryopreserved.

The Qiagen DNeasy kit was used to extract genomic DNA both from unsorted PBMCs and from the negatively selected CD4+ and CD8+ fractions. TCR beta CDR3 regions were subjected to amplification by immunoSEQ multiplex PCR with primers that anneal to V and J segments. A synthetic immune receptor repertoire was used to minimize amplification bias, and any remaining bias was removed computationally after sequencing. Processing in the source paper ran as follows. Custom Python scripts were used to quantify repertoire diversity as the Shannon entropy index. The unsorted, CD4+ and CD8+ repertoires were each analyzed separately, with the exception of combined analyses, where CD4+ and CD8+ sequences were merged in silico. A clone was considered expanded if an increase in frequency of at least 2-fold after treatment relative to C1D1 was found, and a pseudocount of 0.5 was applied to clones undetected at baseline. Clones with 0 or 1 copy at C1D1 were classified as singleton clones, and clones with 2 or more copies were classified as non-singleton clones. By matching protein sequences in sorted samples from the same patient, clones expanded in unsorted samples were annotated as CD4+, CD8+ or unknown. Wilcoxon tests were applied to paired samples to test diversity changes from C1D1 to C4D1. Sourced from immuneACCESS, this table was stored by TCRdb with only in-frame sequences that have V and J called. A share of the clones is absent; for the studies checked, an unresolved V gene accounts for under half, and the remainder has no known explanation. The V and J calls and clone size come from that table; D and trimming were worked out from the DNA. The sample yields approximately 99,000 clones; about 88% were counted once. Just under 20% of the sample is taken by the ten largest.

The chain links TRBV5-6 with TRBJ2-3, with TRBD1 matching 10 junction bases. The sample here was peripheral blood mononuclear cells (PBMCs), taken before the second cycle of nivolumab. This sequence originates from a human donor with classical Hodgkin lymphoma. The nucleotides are TGTGCCAGCAGCTTGGGACAGGGGGCAGCGGATACGCAGTATTTT. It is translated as CASSLGQGAADTQYF.